This is a list of T cell receptor beta chains from one sample in a study of T-cell reconstitution after alpha-beta-depleted transplantation in children. TCRdb recomputed calls from the PCR reads with MiXCR, one row per CDR3 protein. This sample yields fewer than 550,000 distinct CDR3 sequences, of which 8% to 11% are seen a single time; roughly 2.1% belongs to the top ten. The sequencing used PBMCs, collected before TCRalphabeta/CD19-depleted stem cell transplant. The receptors shown here come from a child aged 2-15 years with inherited bone marrow failure, due to receive a stem cell transplant. CDR3s include the opening cysteine and the closing phenylalanine or tryptophan. Each record gives: V gene, clone size, J gene, D gene, CDR3 DNA, CDR3 protein. The D gene is left open where the match is weak. For some rows the clone size is stated as once, few or many, or as a class when expanded; others skip it.

V: TRBV29-1
size: many
J: TRBJ2-2
D: TRBD2
DNA: TGCAGCGTTCTAGCGGGAGGAGTAGTCGGGGAGCTGTTTTTT
CDR3: CSVLAGGVVGELFF

V: TRBV28
size: many
J: TRBJ1-2
D: -
DNA: TGTGCCAGCAGTTTCCTATCGACAGGCAAAGGCTACACCTTC
CDR3: CASSFLSTGKGYTF

V: TRBV12-3/TRBV12-4
size: -
J: TRBJ2-3
D: TRBD2
DNA: TGTGCCAGCAGTCTTTTCCAGCGGGAGGGGGATACGCAGTATTTT
CDR3: CASSLFQREGDTQYF

V: TRBV7-8
size: -
J: TRBJ2-7
D: -
DNA: TGTGCCAGCAGCCAGGCAATACGGCCCGAGTACTTC
CDR3: CASSQAIRPEYF

V: TRBV9
size: many
J: TRBJ2-4
D: -
DNA: TGTGCCAGCAGCGTAGGGGGAGGAGTAGCCAAAAACATTCAGTACTTC
CDR3: CASSVGGGVAKNIQYF

V: TRBV7-6
size: many
J: TRBJ2-5
D: -
DNA: TGTGCCAGCAGCTTAGTTTCCCCAGGGGTTGAGACCCAGTACTTC
CDR3: CASSLVSPGVETQYF

V: TRBV27
size: many
J: TRBJ2-1
D: -
DNA: TGTGCCAGCAACCACCCACGAGGCGGGCAGTTCTTC
CDR3: CASNHPRGGQFF

V: TRBV20-1
size: many
J: TRBJ2-7
D: -
DNA: TGCAGTGCTAGAGGGCCCTACGAGCAGTACTTC
CDR3: CSARGPYEQYF

V: TRBV15
size: many
J: TRBJ2-1
D: -
DNA: TGTGCCACCCAACAGGGGGGGCAGTACAATGAGCAGTTCTTC
CDR3: CATQQGGQYNEQFF

V: TRBV4-3
size: many
J: TRBJ2-7
D: TRBD2
DNA: TGCGCCAGCAGCCAAGATCATAGGACTAGCGGGGCCTACGAGCAGTACTTC
CDR3: CASSQDHRTSGAYEQYF

V: TRBV19
size: many
J: TRBJ2-1
D: TRBD2
DNA: TGTGCCAGTAAGCGTCTAGCGGGAGCCAATGAGCAGTTCTTC
CDR3: CASKRLAGANEQFF

V: TRBV7-8
size: many
J: TRBJ2-3
D: -
DNA: TGTGCCAGCAGCTCGACTGGCCTTCTCACAGATACGCAGTATTTT
CDR3: CASSSTGLLTDTQYF

V: TRBV28
size: many
J: TRBJ2-5
D: TRBD1
DNA: TGTGCCAGCAGCTGGGGACAGAATCCTCCCCCGCAAGAGACCCAGTACTTC
CDR3: CASSWGQNPPPQETQYF

V: TRBV7-7
size: -
J: TRBJ2-1
D: -
DNA: TGTGCTAGCAGCTTATCTTTGGATCAAAATGAGCAGTTCTTC
CDR3: CASSLSLDQNEQFF

V: TRBV6-6
size: few
J: TRBJ1-4
D: -
DNA: TGTGCCAGCGGGGGGGGAAAAAATGAAAAACTGTTTTTT
CDR3: CASGGGKNEKLFF

V: TRBV12-3/TRBV12-4
size: many
J: TRBJ2-2
D: TRBD2
DNA: TGTGCCAGCAGTTTAGCGGCTAGCGGAAGAAACACCGGGGAGCTGTTTTTT
CDR3: CASSLAASGRNTGELFF

V: TRBV24-1
size: many
J: TRBJ2-1
D: -
DNA: TGTGCCACCTTTCTTATCTCTGAGGGCAATGAGCAGTTCTTC
CDR3: CATFLISEGNEQFF